In its sample, the clone carrying this T cell receptor (beta chain) was seen a few times. Its antigen is not identified. The donors (healthy individuals) were bone marrow donors. The sample originates from a study of cytomegalovirus exposure and HLA in healthy donors. CDR1 is SGHVS and CDR2 is FQNEAQ in the germline V gene. The V gene lost 5 bases and the J gene lost 5 bases, with 6 bases spanning the gap. This CDR3 is built from 11 residues. The PCR used 60 Vbeta and 13 Jbeta primers. The table came from immunoSEQ multiplex PCR; TCRdb's copy has only in-frame clones and leaves some out. The profile shows around 150,000 clones, approximately 80% of them singletons. Notes on the study in general: Earlier results showed most TCR beta V segments being productive about 90% or about 30% of the time. When analyzed later, the rates of TCR association showed variation by HLA locus, with DRB1 the most and HLA-C the fewest. Later analysis revealed greater clonal expansion in HLA-associated TCR beta chains than in equally common others.

This chain links TRBV7-8 with TRBJ2-5, with a tentative D call TRBD1 (6 bases). This receptor was taken from a woman in her forties in good health and CMV-seronegative. The material sequenced was PBMCs. CDR3 amino acids: CASSRGETQYF. In DNA form, the CDR3 reads TGTGCCAGCAGCAGGGGGGAGACCCAGTACTTC.